The 3 T cell receptor beta chains listed next were all sequenced from one sample in a study of blood T cell repertoires in COVID-19. TCRdb's table, derived via immunoSEQ multiplex PCR, lists solely in-frame clones and lacks some. This table has about 26,000 clones, more than 65% appearing once. Material: peripheral blood. These receptors were obtained from a man aged 45-65 years with active or convalescent COVID-19.

This sequence joins TRBV19 and TRBJ2-5; D is perhaps TRBD1 (6 bases). V lost 5 bases and J lost 5, with 9 bases in between. CDR1 LNHDA and CDR2 SQIVND come from the germline V gene (reference sequence). The CDR3 loop spans 12 amino acids. The CDR3 DNA sequence: TGTGCCAGTAGTGAAAGGGGGGAGACCCAGTACTTC. Translation: CASSERGETQYF.

V usage is TRBV7-9 and J usage is TRBJ2-1, with 8 bases matching TRBD1. The V and J ends lost 5 bases and 7 bases, in that order; junction bases with no gene match: 1. Germline V gene data show CDR1 as SEHNR and CDR2 as FQNEAQ (reference sequence). The CDR3 consists of 12 residues. The CDR3 region is CASSRQGNEQFF. CDR3 DNA: TGTGCCAGCAGCCGACAGGGGAATGAGCAGTTCTTC.

This chain connects TRBV7-9 to TRBJ2-7, with 9 bases aligning to TRBD1. The trim removed 5 bases at V and 3 bases at J, leaving 5 bases unmatched. The CDR3 totals 14 residues. Germline V gene data show CDR1 as SEHNR and CDR2 as FQNEAQ (reference sequence). The CDR3, as DNA: TGTGCCAGCAGCCGGACAGGGGCGAACTACGAGCAGTACTTC. It is translated as CASSRTGANYEQYF.